This T cell receptor beta chain was found in a study of T cell responses to AZD1222 COVID-19 vaccine (dated by TCRdb to about 2021). Context from the whole study: A total of 233 trial participants underwent TCR sequencing, of whom 207 had received two doses of AZD1222 and around 25 had received two doses of the MenACWY control vaccine. Enrollment into the trials was organized by age into subgroups of 18-55, 56-69 and 70-plus years, and those subgroups contained roughly 140, 27 and 60 TCR-sequenced participants, respectively. The paper's findings and limits, for the study overall: Because no samples from the day 14 peak response were available, repertoires could be characterized only after the peak T cell response. The vaccine-associated CD4 TCRs covered the entire spike protein, and the dominant responses fell in regions 160-218 and 743-854. A significant rise in spike-specific TCR breadth and depth was observed after two AZD1222 doses relative to day 0 and relative to MenACWY recipients. The 56-69-year group was small, and its depth increase did not reach significance, likely because of low power. Participants were mostly white British, with more females than males. The authors suggested clonal diversity may have been underestimated. Epitopes outside the regions mutated in the B.1.351 and B.1.1.7 variants were reportedly recognized by nearly half of the unique spike-specific TCRs. Only six AZD1222 recipients were SARS-CoV-2 seropositive at baseline, limiting conclusions about previously exposed vaccinees.

A note on this clone: Its target antigen remains unknown. Base quality data are lacking; no much larger clone is found one base away.

In light of the paper, this sample's time point label describes: about 28 days (+/-7) after the second vaccine dose. AZD1222 recipients whose second dose came at about 4 weeks and those whose second dose came at about 12 weeks were combined into one group, since spike-specific TCR depth and breadth did not differ between the two schedules. Vaccinee samples were obtained from the UK trials COV001 and COV002, which included a single-blind randomized controlled phase 2/3 trial of AZD1222 (ChAdOx1 nCoV-19) in healthy adults. Trial participant PBMC samples were collected at day 0 and day 28 after the second dose for TCRbeta chain sequencing. The junction shows trimming of 7 bases on V and 5 bases on J, plus 12 bases between the germline ends. CDR1 and CDR2 are drawn from the germline V gene (reference sequence): LNHDA, SQIVND. The CDR3 contains 13 residues, cysteine and phenylalanine counted. CDR3 DNA is the only sequence kept; it has 39 bases, read in frame from the first base.

The CDR3 regions of human TCRbeta chains were subjected to immunosequencing. The paper's data handling went like this. Repertoire TCRs were checked for matches against a reference library of SARS-CoV-2-specific TCRs that had been generated using the MIRA antigen-specificity platform. Breadth meant the fraction of unique TCRs that were SARS-CoV-2-associated, whereas depth meant the fraction of total T cells that were SARS-CoV-2-associated. Using the MIRA data, each spike-specific TCR was mapped to the spike region that the TCR reacts to and placed in a CD4 or CD8 class. Log10-transformed breadth and depth values were compared by one-way ANOVA with Sidak's multiple comparisons tests. In its TCRdb copy, this immuneACCESS table keeps in-frame sequences only and misses some clones. Where compared with another copy, unresolved V genes explain less than half of these, and the others have no known cause. The DNA was the basis for D and trimming; V, J and clone size are from that table. Recorded for this sample are about 120,000 clones; 86% of them occurred a single time. In total, the top ten clones hold roughly 18% of the sample.

The sequence derives from an adult who received the AZD1222 COVID-19 vaccine. The chain was built from TRBV19 and TRBJ2-4; TRBD2 could be the D gene, as 5 bases match. The material sequenced was peripheral blood, taken 28 days after the second AZD1222 dose. The sequenced DNA: TGTGCCAGTACTCCGGGAATCGAAAACATTCAGTACTTC. It encodes CASTPGIENIQYF. The entire variable domain, with the stretches around the CDR3 drawn from the reference TRBV19 and TRBJ2-4 proteins, is DGGITQSPKYLFRKEGQNVTLSCEQNLNHDAMYWYRQDPGQGLRLIYYSQIVNDFQKGDIAEGYSVSREKKESFPLTVTSAQKNPTAFYLCASTPGIENIQYFGAGTRLSVL.